The clone carrying this T cell receptor (beta chain) was detected a few times. The sample is drawn from a study of blood T cells in healthy people across ages. The V and J ends lost 1 base and 8 bases respectively, with 14 bases between them. Germline loops: CDR1 SGHAT, CDR2 FQNNGV. CDR3 size: 14 residues. The authors ran a second PCR of about 6 to 11 cycles using a sample-barcoded 5' primer and a J-beta primer mix. MiXCR was run by TCRdb on the 5' RACE reads, yielding one entry per CDR3 protein. The profile shows some 640,000 distinct CDR3 sequences, approximately 30% of them singletons. V gene TRBV11-2 combines with J gene TRBJ1-2; D gene unclear. Specimen: blood. The clonotype comes from a woman aged 80 or older in good health. This CDR3 reads CASSLARQARGYTF. CDR3 DNA: TGTGCCAGCAGCTTAGCCCGGCAGGCTCGGGGCTACACCTTC.